What follows are 30 T cell receptor beta chains derived from one specimen sequenced in a study of blood T cell repertoires in COVID-19. Libraries were prepared by immunoSEQ multiplex PCR; TCRdb keeps only in-frame clonotypes and omits some of them. This table holds some 300,000 clones, approximately 91% found once. The sequenced material came from PBMCs or T cells enriched from blood (not recorded which). The receptors stem from a woman aged 40 to 55 who had recovered from COVID-19.

This clone has a single count. J is TRBJ2-3 and V is TRBV27; a possible D gene is TRBD2 (5 bases). Per germline, CDR1 MNHEY and CDR2 SMNVEV (reference sequence). V lost 6 bases, J lost 1 base, and 17 bases lay in between. The CDR3 length is 16 residues. The CDR3 nucleotides read TGTGCCAGCAGCCTTAAAGGCCGGGGTGGCACAGATACGCAGTATTTT. Translated, it gives CASSLKGRGGTDTQYF.

CDR3 residues: CASSPTTNSPLHF. In DNA, the CDR3 is TGTGCCAGCAGCCCCACAACTAATTCACCCCTCCACTTT. This chain connects TRBV7-3 to TRBJ1-6; the D is unclear. CDR1 is SGHTA, CDR2 FQGTGA, per germline. CDR3 length equals 13 residues. Trimming left V 5 bases short and J 6 bases short, with 8 bases between. Filled out from reference TRBV7-3 and TRBJ1-6, the complete variable domain reads GAGVSQTPSNKVTEKGKYVELRCDPISGHTALYWYRQSLGQGPEFLIYFQGTGAADDSGLPNDRFFAVRPEGSVSTLKIQRTERGDSAVYLCASSPTTNSPLHFGNGTRLTVT.

The gene calls are TRBV5-1 and TRBJ1-1, with TRBD1 matching over 9 bases. The CDR3 totals 15 residues. J was trimmed by 3 bases and V by 0 bases; bases with no gene match: 3. CDR1 is SGHRS, CDR2 YFSETQ, per germline. The CDR3 protein is CASSLGNRGHTEAFF. CDR3 coding DNA: TGCGCCAGCAGCTTGGGGAACAGGGGGCACACTGAAGCTTTCTTT.

This clone occurred once. This chain joins TRBV27 and TRBJ1-5; D is undetermined. Germline CDR1 is MNHEY and CDR2 is SMNVEV (reference sequence). This CDR3 is built from 13 residues. Trimming removed 2 bases from V and 2 bases from J, with 4 bases in between. The CDR3 DNA sequence: TGTGCCAGCAGTTTAATAGGCAATCAGCCCCAGCATTTT. Its protein product is CASSLIGNQPQHF.

This clone occurred once. The chain combines TRBV5-1 with TRBJ2-7; perhaps TRBD2 as D (5 bases). Germline assignment: CDR1 SGHRS and CDR2 YFSETQ. V was shortened by 0 bases and J by 3 bases, with 10 bases between the two germline ends. The length of the CDR3 is 14 residues. CDR3 sequence (DNA): TGCGCCAGCAGCTTGGGGGGAGTAGGCTACGAGCAGTACTTC. Its translation: CASSLGGVGYEQYF.

This chain connects TRBV9 to TRBJ2-3, with D perhaps TRBD1 (5 bases). Germline assignment: CDR1 SGDLS and CDR2 YYNGEE. There are 13 residues in the CDR3. Trimming removed 0 bases from V and 5 bases from J, with 7 bases in between. The chain's CDR3 is CASSVAGKDTQYF. In DNA, the CDR3 is TGTGCCAGCAGCGTAGCAGGGAAAGATACGCAGTATTTT.

The rearrangement links TRBV19 to TRBJ2-5; D call uncertain. Germline V gene sequence: CDR1 LNHDA, CDR2 SQIVND (reference sequence). V lost 2 bases to trimming and J lost 1 base, with 5 bases between them. This CDR3 spans 13 amino acids. CDR3 nucleotides: TGTGCCAGTAGTATACAGGCCCAAGAGACCCAGTACTTC. It translates to CASSIQAQETQYF.

The chain combines TRBV5-1 with TRBJ1-5; no clear D. Germline loops: CDR1 SGHRS, CDR2 YFSETQ. The V and J ends lost 0 bases and 2 bases respectively, with 6 bases between them. The CDR3 sequence is 14 residues long. The CDR3 nucleotides read TGCGCCAGCAGCTTGGCCAGCGGCAATCAGCCCCAGCATTTT. Its translation: CASSLASGNQPQHF.

V usage is TRBV30 and J usage is TRBJ2-7; 7 positions match TRBD2. This CDR3 contains 15 residues. The trim removed 2 bases at V and 3 bases at J, leaving 10 bases unmatched. Germline CDR1 GTSNPN, CDR2 SVGIG (reference sequence). The CDR3 reads CAWSPPGRPDYEQYF. For the CDR3, the DNA is TGTGCCTGGAGTCCCCCCGGGAGGCCTGACTACGAGCAGTACTTC.

The chain is built from TRBV7-8 and TRBJ1-2; 7 nucleotides line up with TRBD1. The CDR3 sequence is 15 residues long. The V and J ends lost 1 base and 4 bases, in that order; junction bases with no gene match: 6. Germline V gene sequence: CDR1 SGHVS, CDR2 FQNEAQ. The CDR3 here is CASSLEFRTGYGYTF. CDR3 DNA: TGTGCCAGCAGCTTAGAGTTCCGGACAGGCTATGGCTACACCTTC. Full variable domain (missing parts from reference TRBV7-8 and TRBJ1-2): GAGVSQSPRYKVAKRGQDVALRCDPISGHVSLFWYQQALGQGPEFLTYFQNEAQLDKSGLPSDRFFAERPEGSVSTLKIQRTQQEDSAVYLCASSLEFRTGYGYTFGSGTRLTVV.

This chain connects TRBV11-3 to TRBJ2-1; a possible D gene is TRBD2 (6 bases). The length of the CDR3 is 15 residues. Trimming pared 5 bases from V and 8 bases from J, leaving 19 bases between. The germline V gene has CDR1 SGHNT and CDR2 YENEEA. The CDR3 DNA reads as TGTGCCAGCAGCCGCGCCGGGACTCCTCGGGATGAGCAGTTCTTC. Amino acids: CASSRAGTPRDEQFF.

The chain joins TRBV2 to TRBJ2-2; 9 nucleotides align to TRBD1. Germline CDR1 and CDR2: SNHLY and FYNNEI. V dropped 6 bases and J dropped 5; count of bases not matched to a gene: 13. This CDR3 has 17 residues. CDR3 region: CASRLNSGQGYTGELFF. Here the CDR3 DNA reads TGTGCCAGCAGATTGAATAGTGGACAGGGGTATACCGGGGAGCTGTTTTTT.

CDR3: CASSSARVGETQYF. The CDR3 DNA sequence: TGCGCCAGCAGCTCCGCCAGGGTGGGAGAGACCCAGTACTTC. This sequence joins TRBV5-1 and TRBJ2-5; D is possibly TRBD1 (5 bases). The CDR3 is 14 residues long. The V end lost 3 bases, the J end lost 4 bases, and 13 bases lay between the germline ends. In germline, CDR1 is SGHRS, CDR2 YFSETQ.

This chain connects TRBV5-1 to TRBJ2-1, with 13 positions matching TRBD2. J lost 9 bases, V lost 3 bases, and 6 bases had no gene match. CDR1 SGHRS and CDR2 YFSETQ come from the germline V gene. CDR3 length equals 15 residues. CDR3 bases: TGCGCCAGCAGCTCCGGACTAGCGGGAGACGGTGAGCAGTTCTTC. This translates into CASSSGLAGDGEQFF. Together with reference TRBV5-1 and TRBJ2-1, the CDR3 gives the full variable domain: KAGVTQTPRYLIKTRGQQVTLSCSPISGHRSVSWYQQTPGQGLQFLFEYFSETQRNKGNFPGRFSGRQFSNSRSEMNVSTLELGDSALYLCASSSGLAGDGEQFFGPGTRLTVL.

This sequence joins TRBV6-6 and TRBJ1-3; D is ambiguous. Germline V gene sequence: CDR1 MNHNY, CDR2 SVGAGI (reference sequence). Between the trimmed V and J ends, which lost 8 bases and 0 bases, there was a span of 14 bases. This CDR3 is built from 15 residues. The CDR3 coding sequence is TGTGCCAGCCGCCAGGCGTCCCTCTCTGGAAACACCATATATTTT. It is translated as CASRQASLSGNTIYF.

V and J are TRBV30 and TRBJ2-5; 8 bases match TRBD2. V lost 3 bases and J lost 3; bases outside the gene matches: 6. The CDR3 covers 14 residues. Looked up from germline, CDR1 is GTSNPN and CDR2 is SVGIG (reference sequence). The CDR3 reads CAWRKPAGEETQYF. The DNA for the CDR3 is TGTGCCTGGAGGAAACCAGCGGGAGAAGAGACCCAGTACTTC.

Notes on this clone: Other DNA sequences in this sample translate to the same CDR3. This chain uses TRBV11-2 with TRBJ1-2; D gene unclear. The ends were cut back, 0 bases at V and 2 bases at J, with 7 bases in the middle. The germline CDR1 and CDR2 sequences are SGHAT and FQNNGV. This CDR3 is 14 amino acids long. The CDR3 DNA is TGTGCCAGCAGCTTAGATCTCCTCAACTATGGCTACACCTTC. Its translation: CASSLDLLNYGYTF.

The chain combines TRBV5-4 with TRBJ1-4; TRBD1 agrees at 7 bases. CDR1 and CDR2 (germline): SGHNT, YYREEE (reference sequence). V gave up 4 bases and J gave up 7 bases; unmatched junction bases: 16. CDR3 size: 17 residues. DNA of the CDR3: TGTGCCAGCAGCGATAAGGGGCCAGGGGGGATCCGTGAAAAACTGTTTTTT. This gives the protein CASSDKGPGGIREKLFF.

The chain recombines TRBV9 with TRBJ1-2, with D perhaps TRBD1 (6 bases). This CDR3 is built from 13 residues. Germline V CDR1 and CDR2: SGDLS, YYNGEE. Between the trimmed V and J ends, which lost 2 bases and 2 bases, there was a span of 7 bases. In DNA form, the CDR3 reads TGTGCCAGCAGCGTCACAGGGAACTATGGCTACACCTTC. Translation gives CASSVTGNYGYTF. The entire variable domain, with the rest obtained from reference TRBV9 and TRBJ1-2, is as follows: DSGVTQTPKHLITATGQRVTLRCSPRSGDLSVYWYQQSLDQGLQFLIQYYNGEERAKGNILERFSAQQFPDLHSELNLSSLELGDSALYFCASSVTGNYGYTFGSGTRLTVV.

This rearrangement joins TRBV30 to TRBJ1-3, with D maybe TRBD1 (5 bases). This CDR3 region has 14 residues. The germline V gene has CDR1 GTSNPN and CDR2 SVGIG (reference sequence). The V end lost 2 bases, the J end lost 9 bases, and 17 bases lay between the germline ends. The CDR3 DNA reads as TGTGCCTGGAGTTCAGGGCTTTTGATAGGCACCATATATTTT. Translation gives CAWSSGLLIGTIYF.

The chain links TRBV4-2 to TRBJ2-7; possible D gene TRBD2, 6 bases. CDR1 and CDR2 (germline): LGHNA, YNFKEQ. The ends were cut back, 0 bases at V and 5 bases at J, with 17 bases in the middle. The CDR3 length is 16 residues. The CDR3: CASSQDLYGSIDEQYF. The DNA of the CDR3 is TGTGCCAGCAGCCAAGATCTTTACGGGAGTATTGACGAGCAGTACTTC.

The rearrangement uses TRBV18 and TRBJ1-2, with 9 bases fitting TRBD1. The CDR3 runs to 15 residues. Germline loops: CDR1 KGHSH, CDR2 LQKENI. Losses at the gene ends were 0 bases for V and 6 bases for J; bases not matched to a gene: 5. The CDR3 is CASSPPGQGADGYTF. CDR3 nucleotides: TGTGCCAGCTCACCACCGGGACAGGGTGCGGATGGCTACACCTTC.

This chain links TRBV12-2 with TRBJ1-5; the DNA was not used to check the table's D call, TRBD1. TRBV12-2 is a pseudogene. This CDR3 contains 20 residues. CDR3 in DNA: TGTGCAAGTCGCCCGAACGAACGGGACAGCAGCAAAAGAAAAACCCAGCCCCAGCATTTT. This sequence encodes CASRPNERDSSKRKTQPQHF.

This sequence joins TRBV10-3 and TRBJ2-1; D is unclear. V was pared by 6 bases and J by 12 bases, with 18 bases between. Germline CDR1 and CDR2: ENHRY and SYGVKD. This CDR3 spans 13 amino acids. The CDR3 sequence is CAISQNAPVGQFF. CDR3 nucleotide sequence: TGTGCCATCAGCCAGAACGCACCCGTTGGGCAGTTCTTC.

This clone was seen once. The genes are TRBV9 and TRBJ2-2; D not resolved. This CDR3 region has 13 residues. V dropped 4 bases and J dropped 4 bases, with 8 bases sitting between them. Germline CDR1 is SGDLS and CDR2 is YYNGEE. The CDR3 sequence is CASSNMLTGELFF. CDR3 sequence (DNA): TGTGCCAGCAGCAACATGCTCACCGGGGAGCTGTTTTTT.

A remark on this clone: Other DNA sequences in the sample encode the same CDR3. The V and J genes are TRBV19 and TRBJ1-1; D call uncertain. The CDR3 runs 13 residues. The V end was cut by 3 bases, the J end by 1 base, with 6 bases between. CDR1 and CDR2 (germline): LNHDA, SQIVND (reference sequence). The CDR3 DNA is TGTGCCAGTAGTATCGGCGGGAACACTGAAGCTTTCTTT. It encodes CASSIGGNTEAFF.

Here the CDR3 reads CASSQEGHLRYTF. The CDR3 DNA reads as TGCGCCAGCAGCCAAGAAGGACACCTCCGCTACACCTTC. The genes are TRBV4-1 and TRBJ1-2, with TRBD1 as a possible D gene (5 bases). The germline V gene has CDR1 MGHRA and CDR2 YSYEKL. The CDR3 loop spans 13 amino acids. The V gene lost 0 bases and the J gene lost 9 bases, with 11 bases spanning the gap.

J is TRBJ2-5 and V is TRBV11-2; TRBD2 matches at 14 bases. CDR1 and CDR2 (germline): SGHAT, FQNNGV. The CDR3 is made up of 15 amino acids. The J segment lost 5 bases and the V segment lost 5 bases, leaving 4 bases of the junction unmatched. The DNA of the CDR3 is TGTGCCAGCAGCCGACTAGCGGGAGGGCGGGAGACCCAGTACTTC. It specifies CASSRLAGGRETQYF.

As DNA, the CDR3 is TGTGCCAGCCTGGGCGGGACAGAAAACACTGAAGCTTTCTTT. This gives the protein CASLGGTENTEAFF. The chain has TRBV2 and TRBJ1-1; 7 nucleotides align to TRBD1. The CDR3 extends over 14 amino acids. V lost 8 bases to trimming and J lost 2 bases; unmatched junction nucleotides: 8. Germline CDR1 is SNHLY and CDR2 is FYNNEI.

This chain joins TRBV20-1 and TRBJ1-3; no definite D call. CDR1 and CDR2 from the germline V gene are DFQATT and SNEGSKA (reference sequence). Trimming pared 6 bases from V and 5 bases from J, leaving 8 bases between. The CDR3 loop spans 11 amino acids. CDR3 loop: CSAYDRNTIYF. The CDR3 region has the DNA TGCAGTGCCTATGACAGAAACACCATATATTTT.